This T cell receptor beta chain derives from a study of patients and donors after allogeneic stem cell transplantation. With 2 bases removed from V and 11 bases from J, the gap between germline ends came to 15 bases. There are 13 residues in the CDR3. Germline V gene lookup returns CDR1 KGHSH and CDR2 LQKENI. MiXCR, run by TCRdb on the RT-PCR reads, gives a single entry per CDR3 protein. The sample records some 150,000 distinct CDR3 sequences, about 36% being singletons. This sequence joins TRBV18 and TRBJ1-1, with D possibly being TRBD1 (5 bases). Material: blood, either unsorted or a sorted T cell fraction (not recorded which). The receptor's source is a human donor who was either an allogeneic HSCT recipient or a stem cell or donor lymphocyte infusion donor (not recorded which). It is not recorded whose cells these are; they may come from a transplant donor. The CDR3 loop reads CASSPSGARNAFF. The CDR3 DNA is TGTGCCAGCTCACCATCCGGGGCCAGGAATGCTTTCTTT. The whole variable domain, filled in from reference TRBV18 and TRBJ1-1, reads NAGVMQNPRHLVRRRGQEARLRCSPMKGHSHVYWYRQLPEEGLKFMVYLQKENIIDESGMPKERFSAEFPKEGPSILRIQQVVRGDSAAYFCASSPSGARNAFFGQGTRLTVV.